Below are 30 T cell receptor beta chains sequenced from a single sample in a study of blood T cell repertoires in COVID-19. Sequenced by immunoSEQ multiplex PCR; TCRdb stores in-frame clones only, minus some. The sample shows more than 110,000 clones, just under 90% of them seen only once. The sequenced sample consisted of peripheral blood. The receptors were gathered from a woman between 40 and 50 years old with acute or convalescent COVID-19.

The V call is TRBV20-1, the J call TRBJ1-1, with D unresolved. Germline V gene data show CDR1 as DFQATT and CDR2 as SNEGSKA (reference sequence). Trimming took 3 bases from V and 5 from J, leaving 10 bases between them. This CDR3 region has 12 residues. Here the CDR3 reads CSASWEETEAFF. DNA of the CDR3: TGCAGTGCTAGTTGGGAGGAGACTGAAGCTTTCTTT.

This sequence joins TRBV5-4 and TRBJ2-7; 8 nucleotides match TRBD2. Germline V gene sequence: CDR1 SGHNT, CDR2 YYREEE (reference sequence). V lost 4 bases, J lost 3 bases, and 3 bases stayed unmatched. This CDR3 has 13 amino acids. As DNA, the CDR3 is TGTGCCAGCAGCGGACGGGGGGGCTACGAGCAGTACTTC. Its translation is CASSGRGGYEQYF. The full variable domain, in which reference TRBV5-4 and TRBJ2-7 provide the parts outside the CDR3, is ETGVTQSPTHLIKTRGQQVTLRCSSQSGHNTVSWYQQALGQGPQFIFQYYREEENGRGNFPPRFSGLQFPNYSSELNVNALELDDSALYLCASSGRGGYEQYFGPGTRLTVT.

This clone was recorded once. V gene TRBV5-1 combines with J gene TRBJ2-6; TRBD1 matches 7 bases. The CDR3 has 17 residues. Trimming at V came to 0 bases and at J to 2 bases, leaving 5 bases not matched to a gene. Germline V lookup: CDR1 SGHRS, CDR2 YFSETQ. The CDR3 nucleotides are TGCGCCAGCAGCTTGGAGGGGGCTACTACTGGGGCCAACGTCCTGACTTTC. Translation: CASSLEGATTGANVLTF.

The chain is built from TRBV7-6 and TRBJ2-3; D is unresolved. The germline V and J ends were trimmed by 5 bases and 1 base, with 13 bases remaining between them. CDR3 length equals 15 residues. Germline V lookup: CDR1 SGHVS, CDR2 FNYEAQ. Written as DNA, the CDR3 is TGTGCCAGCAGCAAGCAATCGATAGGCACAGATACGCAGTATTTT. It encodes CASSKQSIGTDTQYF.

The V and J genes are TRBV7-3 and TRBJ1-1; 7 bases map to TRBD1. Per germline, CDR1 SGHTA and CDR2 FQGTGA. The junction had 5 bases not matched to a gene; V was cut back by 5 bases and J by 2 bases. This CDR3 comprises 14 residues. The CDR3 DNA sequence: TGTGCCAGCAGCCCGGGGACAGTAAACACTGAAGCTTTCTTT. Its protein product is CASSPGTVNTEAFF. Full variable domain (missing parts from reference TRBV7-3 and TRBJ1-1): GAGVSQTPSNKVTEKGKYVELRCDPISGHTALYWYRQSLGQGPEFLIYFQGTGAADDSGLPNDRFFAVRPEGSVSTLKIQRTERGDSAVYLCASSPGTVNTEAFFGQGTRLTVV.

In this sample, this clone turned up a few times. The rearrangement uses TRBV2 and TRBJ2-5, with D maybe TRBD2 (7 bases). The CDR3 loop spans 13 amino acids. The V gene lost 7 bases and the J gene lost 5 bases, with 14 bases spanning the gap. Germline-derived CDR1 and CDR2 are SNHLY and FYNNEI. CDR3 sequence: CASIKGEGETQYF. CDR3 DNA sequence: TGTGCCAGCATTAAGGGGGAGGGGGAGACCCAGTACTTC.

This sequence joins TRBV11-2 and TRBJ2-1; 7 bases agree with TRBD2. The V gene end was trimmed by 4 bases and the J gene end by 7 bases; junction bases not matched to a gene: 13. The CDR3 totals 16 residues. Germline CDR1 and CDR2: SGHAT and FQNNGV. The CDR3 spells CASSSPPAGELNEQFF. The DNA of the CDR3 is TGTGCCAGCAGCTCTCCTCCGGCGGGAGAGTTAAATGAGCAGTTCTTC.

The rearrangement links TRBV7-2 to TRBJ2-1; TRBD2 aligns across 10 bases. The germline V gene has CDR1 SGHTA and CDR2 FQGNSA. CDR3 size: 17 residues. The V gene end was trimmed by 0 bases and the J gene end by 6 bases; junction bases not matched to a gene: 8. The DNA for the CDR3 is TGTGCCAGCAGCTTAGCGCCCCTAGCGGGGGCTTTCAATGAGCAGTTCTTC. It encodes CASSLAPLAGAFNEQFF.

DNA of the CDR3: TGTGCCAGCAGTACCGGGGTGCGAGCTGGCTACACCTTC. Amino acids: CASSTGVRAGYTF. The chain uses TRBV28 and TRBJ1-2; D is uncertain. With 5 bases removed from V and 7 bases from J, the gap between germline ends came to 14 bases. This CDR3 spans 13 amino acids. Per germline, CDR1 MDHEN and CDR2 SYDVKM.

The chain combines TRBV7-9 with TRBJ2-2; 10 bases agree with TRBD2. The CDR3 contains 17 residues. V shed 7 bases and J 1 base; nucleotides not matched to a gene: 9. Germline values: CDR1 SEHNR, CDR2 FQNEAQ (reference sequence). CDR3 sequence: CASTLSWTSGNTGELFF. The CDR3 coding sequence is TGTGCCAGCACCCTGTCCTGGACTAGCGGGAACACCGGGGAGCTGTTTTTT.

This clone was counted a few times. The CDR3 loop is CASRTGGATDTQYF. The CDR3 DNA reads TGTGCCAGCAGAACAGGGGGCGCGACAGATACGCAGTATTTT. The chain carries TRBV5-8 and TRBJ2-3; 9 bases agree with TRBD1. V trimming: 5 bases; J trimming: 3 bases; junction bases outside the gene matches: 4. There are 14 residues in the CDR3. Germline V gives CDR1 SGHTS, CDR2 YDEGEE.

The genes are TRBV6-4 and TRBJ2-7, with D possibly being TRBD2 (6 bases). The germline CDR1 and CDR2 sequences are MRHNA and SNTAGT. This CDR3 has 15 residues. V lost 2 bases and J lost 3, with 14 bases in between. Written as DNA, the CDR3 is TGTGCCAGCAGTGACGGGGCGGGACCTGTCTACGAGCAGTACTTC. Translation: CASSDGAGPVYEQYF.

V and J are TRBV18 and TRBJ2-5, with D possibly matching TRBD1 (5 bases). The V end was cut by 3 bases, the J end by 5 bases, with 13 bases between. CDR3 length equals 14 residues. Per germline, CDR1 KGHSH and CDR2 LQKENI. The CDR3 region has the DNA TGTGCCAGCTCACCTCCAGGGATTCCGGAGACCCAGTACTTC. Protein: CASSPPGIPETQYF.

This clone has only one observation. This chain uses TRBV30 with TRBJ2-7, with TRBD1 as a possible D gene (5 bases). Trimming shortened V by 3 bases and J by 4 bases, and 10 bases separated the two germline ends. Germline CDR1 and CDR2: GTSNPN and SVGIG (reference sequence). The CDR3 loop spans 12 amino acids. CDR3 DNA: TGTGCCTGGAGCGACCAGGGATACGAGCAGTACTTC. Translated, it gives CAWSDQGYEQYF.

This chain's CDR3 is CSVVAGTSGGNEQFF. CDR3 nucleotides: TGCAGCGTCGTAGCCGGGACTAGCGGGGGGAATGAGCAGTTCTTC. The chain is built from TRBV29-1 and TRBJ2-1, with 15 bases identical to TRBD2. Germline CDR1 reads SQVTM; CDR2 reads ANQGSEA. J was trimmed by 7 bases and V by 6 bases; bases with no gene match: 7. The CDR3 runs to 15 residues.

V gene TRBV3-1 (or the pseudogene TRBV3-2) combines with J gene TRBJ2-5, with 7 bases that match TRBD2. J was trimmed by 5 bases and V by 2 bases; bases with no gene match: 5. The CDR3 covers 14 residues. Germline V gives CDR1 LGHDT, CDR2 YNNKEL (reference sequence). The CDR3 nucleotides are TGTGCCAGCAGCCAAAGAGGGGAGGGGGAGACCCAGTACTTC. Protein sequence: CASSQRGEGETQYF.

The chain carries TRBV27 and TRBJ2-3; no reliable D call. V lost 5 bases to trimming and J lost 0 bases, with 9 bases between them. The CDR3 covers 14 residues. Germline-derived CDR1 and CDR2 are MNHEY and SMNVEV (reference sequence). The CDR3 DNA reads TGTGCCAGCAGTCGGTACTCAAGCACAGATACGCAGTATTTT. It encodes CASSRYSSTDTQYF.

The chain uses TRBV28 and TRBJ1-1, with D perhaps matching TRBD1 (5 bases). The CDR3 totals 11 residues. Between the trimmed V and J ends, which lost 5 bases and 11 bases, there was a span of 12 bases. Germline CDR1 and CDR2: MDHEN and SYDVKM. The CDR3: CASSRGRVAFF. The CDR3 region has the DNA TGTGCCAGCAGTCGCGGCAGGGTGGCTTTCTTT.

This clone was counted once. J is TRBJ2-5 and V is TRBV5-4; 11 bases line up with TRBD2. Per germline, CDR1 SGHNT and CDR2 YYREEE (reference sequence). V lost 3 bases and J lost 5; bases outside the gene matches: 9. This CDR3 has 16 amino acids. CDR3 residues: CASSSLAGGPGETQYF. The CDR3 nucleotides read TGTGCCAGCAGCTCTTTAGCGGGGGGGCCGGGGGAGACCCAGTACTTC.

V and J are TRBV28 and TRBJ1-2; 9 bases line up with TRBD1. Losses at the gene ends were 1 base for V and 7 bases for J; bases not matched to a gene: 16. CDR3 length equals 18 residues. Germline CDR1 is MDHEN and CDR2 is SYDVKM. The DNA of the CDR3 is TGTGCCAGCAGTTTATCATCTCCGGGACAGGGACTTAAAGGTGGCTACACCTTC. Translation gives CASSLSSPGQGLKGGYTF.

This chain uses TRBV6-5 with TRBJ2-7, with 9 bases that match TRBD1. The CDR3 sequence is 13 residues long. Germline values: CDR1 MNHEY, CDR2 SVGAGI. V lost 6 bases to trimming and J lost 5 bases; unmatched junction nucleotides: 5. Written as DNA, the CDR3 is TGTGCCAGCAGCCGGACAGGGGTACACGAGCAGTACTTC. Amino acid sequence: CASSRTGVHEQYF.

The V and J genes are TRBV11-2 and TRBJ2-1; 11 bases fit TRBD2. Germline V gene lookup returns CDR1 SGHAT and CDR2 FQNNGV. This CDR3 has 15 amino acids. V was clipped by 7 bases and J by 6 bases; unmatched bases: 8. CDR3 DNA: TGTGCCAGCACCCCCGGGACTAGCGGACTCAATGAGCAGTTCTTC. Translating gives CASTPGTSGLNEQFF. The variable domain in full, completed from reference TRBV11-2 and TRBJ2-1, reads EAGVAQSPRYKIIEKRQSVAFWCNPISGHATLYWYQQILGQGPKLLIQFQNNGVVDDSQLPKDRFSAERLKGVDSTLKIQPAKLEDSAVYLCASTPGTSGLNEQFFGPGTRLTVL.

Here the CDR3 DNA reads TGTGCCATCAGTCGTCCGGGGTTCTATGGCTACACCTTC. It specifies CAISRPGFYGYTF. The chain recombines TRBV10-3 with TRBJ1-2; D not certain. This CDR3 region has 13 residues. Germline V gives CDR1 ENHRY, CDR2 SYGVKD. Trimming pared 5 bases from V and 4 bases from J, leaving 11 bases between.

The chain recombines TRBV4-3 with TRBJ1-2, with D perhaps TRBD1 (5 bases). The CDR3 extends over 15 amino acids. V gave up 4 bases and J gave up 5 bases, with 17 bases separating them. Germline V CDR1 and CDR2: LGHNA, YSLEER. CDR3 loop: CASSPSETVRYGYTF. In DNA form, the CDR3 reads TGCGCCAGCAGCCCCTCCGAGACAGTAAGATATGGCTACACCTTC.

This clone has only a few counts. V and J are TRBV7-2 and TRBJ2-2; 10 positions agree with TRBD1. The CDR3 length is 17 residues. Germline-derived CDR1 and CDR2 are SGHTA and FQGNSA. J gave up 5 bases and V 4 bases, and 10 bases lay outside the gene matches. The CDR3 loop is CASSSDDRGLRTGELFF. In DNA, the CDR3 is TGTGCCAGCAGCTCAGACGACAGGGGGCTGAGGACCGGGGAGCTGTTTTTT. Supplemented by reference TRBV7-2 and TRBJ2-2, the full variable domain reads GAGVSQSPSNKVTEKGKDVELRCDPISGHTALYWYRQSLGQGLEFLIYFQGNSAPDKSGLPSDRFSAERTGGSVSTLTIQRTQQEDSAVYLCASSSDDRGLRTGELFFGEGSRLTVL.

In DNA, the CDR3 is TGTGCCAGCAGCTTTCTAGCGGGGGGCCAGTTCGATACGCAGTATTTT. This encodes CASSFLAGGQFDTQYF. The chain joins TRBV11-2 to TRBJ2-3; 11 nucleotides agree with TRBD2. The trim removed 3 bases at V and 6 bases at J, leaving 8 bases unmatched. Germline CDR1 and CDR2: SGHAT and FQNNGV. The length of the CDR3 is 16 residues.

V usage is TRBV27 and J usage is TRBJ2-1; the match to TRBD2 covers 9 bases. Germline loops: CDR1 MNHEY, CDR2 SMNVEV (reference sequence). V lost 3 bases to trimming and J lost 1 base; unmatched junction nucleotides: 1. This CDR3 is 15 amino acids long. The DNA of the CDR3 is TGTGCCAGCAGTTTGACTAGCGGATCCTACAATGAGCAGTTCTTC. Its protein product is CASSLTSGSYNEQFF.

This sequence joins TRBV5-6 and TRBJ2-1; no definite D call. The CDR3 has 13 amino acids. Germline CDR1 is SGHDT and CDR2 is YYEEEE. Trimming cost V 2 bases and J 4 bases, with 7 bases left between them. The CDR3 is CASSFIGYNEQFF. CDR3 DNA: TGTGCCAGCAGCTTCATCGGTTACAATGAGCAGTTCTTC.

This clone has a handful of counts. V usage is TRBV29-1 and J usage is TRBJ1-5; 7 bases align to TRBD1. J was trimmed by 3 bases and V by 6 bases; bases with no gene match: 8. The CDR3 loop spans 14 amino acids. Germline loops: CDR1 SQVTM, CDR2 ANQGSEA. This chain's CDR3 is CSVATGNANQPQHF. The DNA of the CDR3 is TGCAGCGTGGCGACAGGGAATGCCAATCAGCCCCAGCATTTT.

This clone has just a few counts. The chain recombines TRBV6-5 with TRBJ2-5, with D possibly matching TRBD1 (6 bases). The CDR3 extends over 14 amino acids. Trimming shortened V by 5 bases and J by 0 bases, and 10 bases separated the two germline ends. Germline CDR1 and CDR2: MNHEY and SVGAGI. Written as DNA, the CDR3 is TGTGCCAGCAGTACAGGACAGTACCAAGAGACCCAGTACTTC. The encoded protein is CASSTGQYQETQYF.